Presented here are 26 T cell receptor beta chains from one specimen sequenced in a study of cytomegalovirus exposure and HLA in healthy donors. Primers for the PCR totalled 60 Vbeta and 13 Jbeta. The data were produced by immunoSEQ multiplex PCR, yet TCRdb's version contains in-frame clones alone and is incomplete. The table has over 150,000 clones, under 85% seen once; the top ten hold 1.6%. The sequenced material came from PBMCs. The receptors here all came from a young woman in good health and CMV-seronegative.

In this sample, this clone turned up once. The rearrangement uses TRBV15 and TRBJ2-7; 9 nucleotides align to TRBD1. With V trimmed by 0 bases and J by 4 bases, 1 base remained unmatched. Germline V lookup: CDR1 LNHNV, CDR2 YYDKDF (reference sequence). The CDR3 is 14 amino acids. The CDR3 DNA follows: TGTGCCACCAGCAGAGAACAGGGGGCGTACGAGCAGTACTTC. Translated, it gives CATSREQGAYEQYF. The complete variable domain, with remaining parts taken from reference TRBV15 and TRBJ2-7, reads DAMVIQNPRYQVTQFGKPVTLSCSQTLNHNVMYWYQQKSSQAPKLLFHYYDKDFNNEADTPDNFQSRRPNTSFCFLDIRSPGLGDTAMYLCATSREQGAYEQYFGPGTRLTVT.

CDR3 residues: CASRQWQNREIYGYTF. The CDR3 bases are TGTGCCAGCAGGCAATGGCAGAACAGGGAGATCTATGGCTACACCTTC. V gene TRBV4-2 combines with J gene TRBJ1-2, with TRBD1 as a possible D gene (6 bases). The CDR3 sequence is 16 residues long. V lost 6 bases, J lost 4 bases, and 21 bases lay in between. Germline CDR1 reads LGHNA; CDR2 reads YNFKEQ.

The CDR3 DNA sequence: TGTGCCAGCAGCGGTAACAGGGGCCAAGGGACAGATACGCAGTATTTT. This sequence encodes CASSGNRGQGTDTQYF. The V call is TRBV2, the J call TRBJ2-3; TRBD1 aligns across 7 bases. J gave up 3 bases and V 6 bases, and 12 bases lay outside the gene matches. Germline V CDR1 and CDR2: SNHLY, FYNNEI. This CDR3 is built from 16 residues.

This sequence joins TRBV27 and TRBJ1-2, with D tentatively TRBD1 (5 bases). CDR3 length: 16 amino acids. The V gene's germline CDR1 is MNHEY and CDR2 SMNVEV (reference sequence). The V end lost 0 bases, the J end lost 0 bases, and 11 bases lay between the germline ends. In DNA, the CDR3 is TGTGCCAGCAGTTTATCGTTTGGGGCCGCTAACTATGGCTACACCTTC. As protein: CASSLSFGAANYGYTF.

V usage is TRBV9 and J usage is TRBJ2-5, with a possible D match to TRBD1 (5 bases). CDR3 length: 13 residues. Germline V lookup: CDR1 SGDLS, CDR2 YYNGEE. V lost 3 bases and J 3 bases, leaving 9 bases between the germline ends. The CDR3 protein is CASSEGVEETQYF. Here the CDR3 DNA reads TGTGCCAGCAGCGAAGGGGTTGAAGAGACCCAGTACTTC.

This rearrangement joins TRBV13 to TRBJ2-1; 8 bases fit TRBD2. Germline V gene data show CDR1 as PRHDT and CDR2 as FYEKMQ (reference sequence). Trimming cost V 6 bases and J 7 bases; bases outside gene matches: 14. The length of the CDR3 is 16 residues. The CDR3 reads CASRRTVAGTTNEQFF. DNA of the CDR3: TGTGCCAGCAGGAGAACCGTAGCGGGGACTACGAATGAGCAGTTCTTC. Full variable domain (missing parts from reference TRBV13 and TRBJ2-1): AAGVIQSPRHLIKEKRETATLKCYPIPRHDTVYWYQQGPGQDPQFLISFYEKMQSDKGSIPDRFSAQQFSDYHSELNMSSLELGDSALYFCASRRTVAGTTNEQFFGPGTRLTVL.

This clone was recorded a few times. The CDR3: CASSVALGGSYGYTF. The CDR3 DNA follows: TGTGCCAGCAGCGTAGCTTTAGGGGGCAGCTATGGCTACACCTTC. The rearrangement uses TRBV9 and TRBJ1-2; 7 bases match TRBD1. In germline, CDR1 is SGDLS, CDR2 YYNGEE. The CDR3 totals 15 residues. V trimming: 0 bases; J trimming: 4 bases; junction bases outside the gene matches: 6.

V usage is TRBV25-1 and J usage is TRBJ2-5, with TRBD1 matching over 10 bases. With the DNA end fitting TRBJ2-7 better, the J assignment may be wrong. The germline gives CDR1 MGHDK, CDR2 SYGVNS. The CDR3 loop spans 13 amino acids. The CDR3 loop is CASRGDRGYEQYF. The CDR3, as DNA: TGTGCCAGCAGGGGGGACAGGGGCTACGAGCAGTACTTC.

The chain has TRBV4-1 and TRBJ1-1; D possibly corresponds to TRBD1 (5 bases). Trimming shortened V by 4 bases and J by 10 bases, and 16 bases separated the two germline ends. Germline V gene lookup returns CDR1 MGHRA and CDR2 YSYEKL. The CDR3 runs 13 residues. Written as DNA, the CDR3 is TGCGCCAGCAGCCCGGAATATGACACAGGAGCTTTCTTT. Protein: CASSPEYDTGAFF.

This chain uses TRBV6-5 with TRBJ2-1; D perhaps matches TRBD1 (6 bases). Between the trimmed V and J ends, which lost 6 bases and 5 bases, there was a span of 11 bases. This CDR3 region has 13 residues. Germline lookup yields CDR1 MNHEY and CDR2 SVGAGI. The CDR3 DNA follows: TGTGCCAGCAGCCCCGGACAGAACAATGAGCAGTTCTTC. Its protein product is CASSPGQNNEQFF.

J is TRBJ2-1 and V is TRBV6-8; 15 nucleotides match TRBD2. Germline-derived CDR1 and CDR2 are MNHGY and SAAAGT. Germline trimming cut 5 bases from V and 9 bases from J; bases unmatched to any gene: 11. This CDR3 has 17 amino acids. The CDR3 loop reads CASSRTSGRAPNPEQFF. For the CDR3, the DNA is TGTGCCAGCAGTCGGACTAGCGGGAGGGCCCCGAACCCTGAGCAGTTCTTC.

This chain connects TRBV7-6 to TRBJ1-4, with unresolved D. This CDR3 spans 13 amino acids. Germline CDR1 SGHVS, CDR2 FNYEAQ. V lost 3 bases to trimming and J lost 7 bases, with 9 bases between them. The CDR3 DNA reads as TGTGCCAGCAGCTTTGCGGGGAGTGAAAAACTGTTTTTT. As protein: CASSFAGSEKLFF. The full variable domain, in which reference TRBV7-6 and TRBJ1-4 provide the parts outside the CDR3, is GAGVSQSPRYKVTKRGQDVALRCDPISGHVSLYWYRQALGQGPEFLTYFNYEAQQDKSGLPNDRFSAERPEGSISTLTIQRTEQRDSAMYRCASSFAGSEKLFFGSGTQLSVL.

Notes on this clone: This CDR3 is also generated by other DNA sequences in the sample. The chain combines TRBV4-2 with TRBJ2-5, with 7 bases matching TRBD2. The germline V gene encodes CDR1 LGHNA and CDR2 YNFKEQ. V was pared by 1 base and J by 3 bases, with 2 bases of the junction left unmatched. There are 14 residues in the CDR3. DNA of the CDR3: TGTGCCAGCAGCCAAGGGCTAGCGGAAGAGACCCAGTACTTC. This encodes CASSQGLAEETQYF.

The V and J genes are TRBV28 and TRBJ1-2, with unresolved D. The CDR3 runs to 15 residues. Trimming removed 10 bases at V and 4 bases at J, with 22 bases between. Germline assignment: CDR1 MDHEN and CDR2 SYDVKM. The chain's CDR3 is CATNPDEYVGYGYTF. The CDR3 DNA is TGTGCCACCAACCCCGATGAGTACGTCGGCTATGGCTACACCTTC.

The J gene is TRBJ2-1, the V gene TRBV28; maybe TRBD2 (5 bases). In germline, CDR1 is MDHEN, CDR2 SYDVKM. Trimming cost V 5 bases and J 6 bases, with 11 bases left between them. The CDR3 sequence is 13 residues long. The CDR3 here is CASSLGLLNEQFF. The CDR3 coding sequence is TGTGCCAGCAGTCTTGGACTTCTCAATGAGCAGTTCTTC.

This chain uses TRBV7-3 with TRBJ1-2; D remains unclear. CDR1 is SGHTA and CDR2 is FQGTGA in the germline V gene. The CDR3 sequence is 12 residues long. Trimming pared 2 bases from V and 7 bases from J, leaving 8 bases between. The CDR3 sequence: CASSLQGSGYTF. As DNA, the CDR3 is TGTGCCAGCAGCTTACAAGGGAGTGGCTACACCTTC.

The V and J genes are TRBV28 and TRBJ1-3; a possible D gene is TRBD1 (5 bases). The CDR3 contains 15 residues. Trimming took off 3 bases at V and 4 bases at J, with 13 bases between the two ends. Germline V lookup: CDR1 MDHEN, CDR2 SYDVKM. The CDR3, as DNA: TGTGCCAGCAGTTTGCCAGGGAACTCGGGAAACACCATATATTTT. It translates to CASSLPGNSGNTIYF.

The V gene is TRBV29-1, the J gene TRBJ2-1, with 7 bases matching TRBD2. Per germline, CDR1 SQVTM and CDR2 ANQGSEA. The V and J ends lost 3 bases and 3 bases, in that order; junction bases with no gene match: 11. The CDR3 spans 16 residues. CDR3 in amino acids: CSVDDGRPLLYNEQFF. The CDR3 DNA follows: TGCAGCGTTGATGACGGGAGGCCCCTCCTCTACAATGAGCAGTTCTTC.

This chain connects TRBV6-5 to TRBJ1-1, with a weak D call TRBD1 (5 bases). Germline-derived CDR1 and CDR2 are MNHEY and SVGAGI. The CDR3 sequence is 14 residues long. Trimming took 2 bases from V and 1 from J, leaving 8 bases between them. The CDR3 DNA follows: TGTGCCAGCAGTTACGAGACAGAGAACACTGAAGCTTTCTTT. It yields the protein CASSYETENTEAFF.

The chain uses TRBV4-1 and TRBJ1-6; D remains ambiguous. Trimming left V 3 bases short and J 10 bases short, with 10 bases between. The CDR3 has 13 residues. Looked up from germline, CDR1 is MGHRA and CDR2 is YSYEKL. The CDR3: CASSQSVLSPLHF. The CDR3 DNA is TGCGCCAGCAGCCAGTCCGTCCTCTCACCCCTCCACTTT.

The chain has TRBV30 and TRBJ2-5; 16 bases line up with TRBD2. The CDR3 spans 16 residues. Looked up from germline, CDR1 is GTSNPN and CDR2 is SVGIG (reference sequence). Germline trimming cut 2 bases from V and 4 bases from J; bases unmatched to any gene: 4. In DNA, the CDR3 is TGTGCCTGGAGTCCCGGGACTAGCGGGAGGGGAGAGACCCAGTACTTC. Amino acid sequence: CAWSPGTSGRGETQYF. The full variable domain, in which reference TRBV30 and TRBJ2-5 provide the parts outside the CDR3, is SQTIHQWPATLVQPVGSPLSLECTVEGTSNPNLYWYRQAAGRGLQLLFYSVGIGQISSEVPQNLSASRPQDRQFILSSKKLLLSDSGFYLCAWSPGTSGRGETQYFGPGTRLLVL.

V gene TRBV19 combines with J gene TRBJ1-1, with D uncertain. The CDR3 is 16 amino acids. Trimming took off 3 bases at V and 1 base at J, with 15 bases between the two ends. Germline CDR1 is LNHDA and CDR2 is SQIVND (reference sequence). CDR3 residues: CASSILASQKNTEAFF. The CDR3 nucleotides are TGTGCCAGTAGTATCTTGGCTTCACAGAAGAACACTGAAGCTTTCTTT.

The CDR3 spells CATSRGLGLGQPQHF. The CDR3 nucleotides are TGTGCCACCAGCAGAGGACTCGGTCTGGGTCAGCCCCAGCATTTT. V gene TRBV15 combines with J gene TRBJ1-5; D unclear. Trimming removed 1 base at V and 6 bases at J, with 13 bases between. The CDR3 covers 15 residues. The germline gives CDR1 LNHNV, CDR2 YYDKDF (reference sequence).

V usage is TRBV14 and J usage is TRBJ2-7; 9 positions agree with TRBD1. The V gene end was trimmed by 3 bases and the J gene end by 5 bases; junction bases not matched to a gene: 8. Germline CDR1 is SGHDN and CDR2 is FVKESK. This CDR3 is 15 amino acids long. The CDR3 loop is CASSHSGQGKHEQYF. The CDR3 DNA reads as TGTGCCAGCAGCCATTCGGGACAGGGCAAACACGAGCAGTACTTC. Full variable domain (rest looked up from reference TRBV14 and TRBJ2-7): EAGVTQFPSHSVIEKGQTVTLRCDPISGHDNLYWYRRVMGKEIKFLLHFVKESKQDESGMPNNRFLAERTGGTYSTLKVQPAELEDSGVYFCASSHSGQGKHEQYFGPGTRLTVT.

The chain employs TRBV19 and TRBJ1-4, with 8 bases aligning to TRBD1. The germline CDR1 and CDR2 sequences are LNHDA and SQIVND (reference sequence). This CDR3 comprises 15 residues. V trimming: 5 bases; J trimming: 4 bases; junction bases outside the gene matches: 6. The CDR3 DNA reads TGTGCCAGTAGTCTGGGACAGGTGATTAATGAAAAACTGTTTTTT. Amino acids: CASSLGQVINEKLFF.

This chain links TRBV27 with TRBJ2-7; TRBD1 matches 7 bases. Germline loops: CDR1 MNHEY, CDR2 SMNVEV (reference sequence). The ends lost 6 bases at V and 2 bases at J; junction bases unmatched: 13. The CDR3 is made up of 16 amino acids. The CDR3, as DNA: TGTGCCAGCAGACCTTCGTGGGACAGAGAAACCTACGAGCAGTACTTC. Its protein product is CASRPSWDRETYEQYF.